These 22 T cell receptor beta chains were sequenced from one sample in a study of HIV-infected patients and healthy controls. Follow-up blood was drawn about 14 weeks, roughly three months, after antiretroviral therapy began. Whole blood was used without fractionation, so all unsorted peripheral T cells were included. cDNA was made from approximately 0.55 ug RNA using alpha and beta constant primers. Separate chain-specific third strand synthesis with multiplexing indices produced the alpha and beta libraries. Via MiXCR, TCRdb re-called the 5' RACE reads, giving one row per CDR3 protein. The profile shows around 20,000 distinct CDR3 sequences, under 9% of them singletons. Source: blood, taken during antiretroviral therapy. These receptors came from an adult with HIV infection.

This clonotype appeared a few times. This chain uses TRBV4-1 with TRBJ2-3; D call uncertain. The CDR3 runs 15 residues. CDR1 MGHRA and CDR2 YSYEKL come from the germline V gene. V gave up 0 bases and J gave up 3 bases, with 10 bases separating them. This CDR3 reads CASSQDGVGTDTQYF. The CDR3 DNA sequence: TGCGCCAGCAGCCAAGATGGGGTAGGAACAGATACGCAGTATTTT.

This clonotype was detected only a few times. The chain has TRBV9 and TRBJ1-1; the D is unclear. This CDR3 spans 13 amino acids. With 3 bases removed from V and 4 bases from J, the gap between germline ends came to 10 bases. The V gene's germline CDR1 is SGDLS and CDR2 YYNGEE. CDR3 sequence: CASSERIFTEAFF. As DNA, the CDR3 is TGTGCCAGCAGCGAGAGGATATTCACTGAAGCTTTCTTT.

This clonotype was counted at least ten times. This chain connects TRBV11-2 to TRBJ2-1; possible D gene TRBD2, 5 bases. The CDR3 extends over 13 amino acids. V was trimmed by 4 bases and J by 6 bases, leaving 10 bases between them. Germline CDR1 reads SGHAT; CDR2 reads FQNNGV. CDR3: CASSYGLSNEQFF. CDR3 coding DNA: TGTGCCAGCAGCTACGGACTTTCCAATGAGCAGTTCTTC. Looking up the rest from reference TRBV11-2 and TRBJ2-1 gives the full variable domain: EAGVAQSPRYKIIEKRQSVAFWCNPISGHATLYWYQQILGQGPKLLIQFQNNGVVDDSQLPKDRFSAERLKGVDSTLKIQPAKLEDSAVYLCASSYGLSNEQFFGPGTRLTVL.

This clonotype showed up many times. The genes are TRBV6-2 or TRBV6-3 and TRBJ2-3, with 7 bases that match TRBD2. The CDR3 is made up of 15 amino acids. Germline V gene sequence: CDR1 MNHEY, CDR2 SVGEGT. The trim removed 4 bases at V and 2 bases at J, leaving 6 bases unmatched. In DNA form, the CDR3 reads TGTGCCAGCAGTTTCTTTGGGAGGGCCACAGATACGCAGTATTTT. Encoded protein: CASSFFGRATDTQYF.

This clonotype has at least ten counts. This chain links TRBV6-5 with TRBJ2-1; D is tentatively TRBD1 or TRBD2 (5 bases each). V lost 3 bases and J lost 6, with 12 bases in between. This CDR3 is built from 14 residues. The germline gives CDR1 MNHEY, CDR2 SVGAGI. CDR3 in amino acids: CASSYRGRGNEQFF. The DNA for the CDR3 is TGTGCCAGCAGTTATAGGGGCCGGGGCAATGAGCAGTTCTTC.

This clonotype was seen many times. V and J are TRBV4-2 and TRBJ1-1, with no clear D. The CDR3 totals 18 residues. V was clipped by 2 bases and J by 7 bases, with 26 bases between them. Looked up from germline, CDR1 is LGHNA and CDR2 is YNFKEQ. CDR3 in DNA: TGTGCCAGCAGCCAAATGGGATTTGGTTTCAGAGCCGAGGGTGAAGCTTTCTTT. This translates into CASSQMGFGFRAEGEAFF.

This clonotype was seen at least ten times. The CDR3 here is CASSPSPGSSYEQYF. As DNA, the CDR3 is TGTGCCAGCAGCCCATCCCCGGGCAGCTCCTACGAGCAGTACTTC. The chain uses TRBV9 and TRBJ2-7; D not resolved. The CDR3 runs to 15 residues. In germline, CDR1 is SGDLS, CDR2 YYNGEE. Trimming shortened V by 4 bases and J by 0 bases, and 14 bases separated the two germline ends.

V and J are TRBV19 and TRBJ1-4, with D hard to call. Trimming cost V 4 bases and J 5 bases, with 14 bases left between them. Germline V gene sequence: CDR1 LNHDA, CDR2 SQIVND (reference sequence). The CDR3 totals 15 residues. Here the CDR3 reads CASSTSGVLNEKLFF. The DNA of the CDR3 is TGTGCCAGTAGTACCTCAGGCGTCCTGAATGAAAAACTGTTTTTT.

V usage is TRBV15 and J usage is TRBJ1-4; 9 bases match TRBD1. The ends lost 5 bases at V and 6 bases at J; junction bases unmatched: 10. This CDR3 region has 16 residues. Germline V gene sequence: CDR1 LNHNV, CDR2 YYDKDF (reference sequence). The CDR3 DNA reads TGTGCCACCAGCCCCCGCACGGGACAGGGAGATGAAAAACTGTTTTTT. Amino acid sequence: CATSPRTGQGDEKLFF.

This clonotype occurred many times. The V gene is TRBV28, the J gene TRBJ2-6, with 8 positions matching TRBD2. The CDR3 runs to 17 residues. Germline CDR1 reads MDHEN; CDR2 reads SYDVKM. The V segment lost 7 bases and the J segment 0 bases; nucleotides outside the gene matches: 8. The CDR3 DNA follows: TGTGCCAGCACGGGGGGGGAAGACAACTCTGGGGCCAACGTCCTGACTTTC. Encoded protein: CASTGGEDNSGANVLTF.

This chain joins TRBV28 and TRBJ1-5; TRBD1 matches 7 bases. With V trimmed by 1 base and J by 1 base, 7 bases remained unmatched. Germline CDR1 and CDR2: MDHEN and SYDVKM. This CDR3 is built from 17 residues. CDR3 DNA: TGTGCCAGCAGTTTATACGAACAGGGGATCAGCAATCAGCCCCAGCATTTT. Translated, it gives CASSLYEQGISNQPQHF.

This clonotype was counted many times. CDR3 loop: CASIPREDSNQPQHF. In DNA form, the CDR3 reads TGTGCCAGTATCCCCCGGGAGGATAGCAATCAGCCCCAGCATTTT. This sequence joins TRBV19 and TRBJ1-5; the D is unclear. V was trimmed by 7 bases and J by 0 bases, leaving 13 bases between them. CDR3 length equals 15 residues. CDR1 and CDR2 from the germline V gene are LNHDA and SQIVND (reference sequence).

This clonotype was observed many times. The genes are TRBV19 and TRBJ2-5, with D unclear. Germline loops: CDR1 LNHDA, CDR2 SQIVND (reference sequence). This CDR3 is 12 amino acids long. Trimming shortened V by 10 bases and J by 1 base, and 10 bases separated the two germline ends. The CDR3 reads CATLSSQETQYF. Written as DNA, the CDR3 is TGTGCCACCCTATCGTCCCAAGAGACCCAGTACTTC. The full variable domain, with the rest looked up from reference TRBV19 and TRBJ2-5, is DGGITQSPKYLFRKEGQNVTLSCEQNLNHDAMYWYRQDPGQGLRLIYYSQIVNDFQKGDIAEGYSVSREKKESFPLTVTSAQKNPTAFYLCATLSSQETQYFGPGTRLLVL.

In this sample, this clonotype turned up many times. The chain uses TRBV5-1 and TRBJ1-4, with 8 bases matching TRBD1. J lost 9 bases, V lost 4 bases, and 8 bases had no gene match. The CDR3 consists of 14 residues. CDR1 SGHRS and CDR2 YFSETQ come from the germline V gene. The CDR3 region has the DNA TGCGCCAGCAGCCCAGGACAGGGATTAAAAAAACTGTTTTTT. Its translation is CASSPGQGLKKLFF.

Many counts were recorded for this clonotype. This sequence joins TRBV2 and TRBJ2-7; no firm D call. With 3 bases removed from V and 2 bases from J, the gap between germline ends came to 5 bases. Germline V gene lookup returns CDR1 SNHLY and CDR2 FYNNEI. The CDR3 totals 12 residues. Written as DNA, the CDR3 is TGTGCCAGCAGTGAGCGGACCTACGAGCAGTACTTC. It codes for CASSERTYEQYF.

This clonotype was recorded many times. This chain joins TRBV6-4 and TRBJ2-3; D may match TRBD1 or TRBD2 (5 bases each). V shed 8 bases and J shed 5 bases, with 14 bases lying between them. Germline assignment: CDR1 MRHNA and CDR2 SNTAGT. The length of the CDR3 is 13 residues. The DNA of the CDR3 is TGTGCCAGCTCCTGGGGCGAGGGAGATACGCAGTATTTT. Residues: CASSWGEGDTQYF.

This clonotype appeared many times. The CDR3 sequence: CASSRRGGQGYGYTF. In nucleotides, the CDR3 is TGTGCCAGCAGTCGTAGGGGGGGGCAGGGCTATGGCTACACCTTC. The chain links TRBV28 to TRBJ1-2; the D gene is possibly TRBD1 (6 bases). V lost 5 bases and J 4 bases, leaving 17 bases between the germline ends. CDR1 is MDHEN and CDR2 is SYDVKM in the germline V gene. The CDR3 sequence is 15 residues long.

This clonotype was seen repeatedly, ten times or more. CDR3 coding DNA: TGCGCCAGCAGCTTGGCGCAGGTGGGGACTAGTTCGTTTACCGGGGAGCTGTTTTTT. Translation: CASSLAQVGTSSFTGELFF. The chain recombines TRBV5-1 with TRBJ2-2, with 8 nucleotides matching TRBD2. Per germline, CDR1 SGHRS and CDR2 YFSETQ. This CDR3 has 19 residues. V lost 0 bases, J lost 5 bases, and 15 bases stayed unmatched.

Many counts were recorded for this clonotype. V is TRBV24-1 and J is TRBJ2-1; TRBD1 or TRBD2 may be the D gene (5 bases each). The CDR3 extends over 13 amino acids. Germline V gene data show CDR1 as KGHDR and CDR2 as SFDVKD. Trimming pared 5 bases from V and 9 bases from J, leaving 13 bases between. CDR3 nucleotides: TGTGCCACCAGTGCTCGGGGCGCGAGTGAGCAGTTCTTC. Its protein is CATSARGASEQFF.

This clonotype came up many times. The V gene is TRBV11-3, the J gene TRBJ1-4; D uncertain. V shed 8 bases and J shed 0 bases, with 25 bases lying between them. From germline, CDR1 is SGHNT and CDR2 YENEEA. The CDR3 contains 19 residues. The CDR3 bases are TGTGCCAGCCACCTTCGGAAAGGAACTGGCCCGACAACTAATGAAAAACTGTTTTTT. Translation gives CASHLRKGTGPTTNEKLFF. The full variable domain, rest sourced from reference TRBV11-3 and TRBJ1-4, is EAGVVQSPRYKIIEKKQPVAFWCNPISGHNTLYWYLQNLGQGPELLIRYENEEAVDDSQLPKDRFSAERLKGVDSTLKIQPAELGDSAVYLCASHLRKGTGPTTNEKLFFGSGTQLSVL.

The genes are TRBV5-6 and TRBJ2-5; TRBD2 matches 11 bases. J lost 7 bases, V lost 4 bases, and 15 bases had no gene match. The V gene's germline CDR1 is SGHDT and CDR2 YYEEEE. CDR3 length: 17 amino acids. The CDR3 is CASSPLGGLAGRGTQYF. The CDR3 DNA follows: TGTGCCAGCAGCCCCCTGGGAGGACTAGCGGGTCGGGGGACCCAGTACTTC.

This clonotype was seen repeatedly, ten times or more. This chain connects TRBV7-6 to TRBJ1-5, with D hard to call. Germline V lookup: CDR1 SGHVS, CDR2 FNYEAQ. V lost 0 bases, J lost 7 bases, and 16 bases lay in between. CDR3 length: 16 residues. The CDR3: CASSLAVEGAGQPQHF. In nucleotides, the CDR3 is TGTGCCAGCAGCTTAGCGGTGGAGGGCGCCGGGCAGCCCCAGCATTTT.